This T cell receptor beta chain was captured in a study of OX40 agonist ivuxolimab in advanced cancers. Study overall: Patients achieving partial responses numbered three: one hepatocellular carcinoma case and two cutaneous melanoma cases.

Libraries were prepared by immunoSEQ multiplex PCR; TCRdb keeps only in-frame clonotypes and omits some of them. The table records approximately 32,000 clones, about nine tenths of them present only once. On this clone itself: The antigen remains undetermined.

Study-level results: CD4+ and CD8+ blood T cells expanded clonally by week 6 at 0.1 to 3.0 mg/kg.

The CDR3 covers 12 residues. Germline loops: CDR1 LNHDA, CDR2 SQIVND (reference sequence). V was shortened by 7 bases and J by 3 bases, with 9 bases between the two germline ends. The gene calls are TRBV19 and TRBJ1-2; D gene unclear. The clonotype was recovered from an adult with an advanced solid tumor such as melanoma, head and neck, liver or kidney cancer. Sequencing was performed on CD4+ or CD8+ T cells sorted from blood, taken in a trial of the OX40 agonist ivuxolimab. The CDR3 here is CASKLGYYGYTF. The CDR3 DNA reads as TGTGCCAGTAAGCTCGGATACTATGGCTACACCTTC.